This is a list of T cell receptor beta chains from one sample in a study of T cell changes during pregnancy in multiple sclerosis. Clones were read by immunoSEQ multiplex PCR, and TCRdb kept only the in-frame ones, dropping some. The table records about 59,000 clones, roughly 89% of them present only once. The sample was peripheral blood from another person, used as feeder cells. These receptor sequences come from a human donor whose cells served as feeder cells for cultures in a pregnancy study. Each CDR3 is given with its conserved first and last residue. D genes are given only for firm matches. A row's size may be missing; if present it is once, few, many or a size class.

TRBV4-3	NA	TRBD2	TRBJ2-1	TGCGCCAGCAGCCAAGGGACTAGCGGGGGGCCCTACAATGAGCAGTTCTTC	CASSQGTSGGPYNEQFF
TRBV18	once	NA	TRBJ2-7	TGTGCCAGCTCACTTCACAGGGATTCCTACGAGCAGTACTTC	CASSLHRDSYEQYF
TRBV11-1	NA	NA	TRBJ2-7	TGTGCCAGCAGCTTACAGATACGCTCCTACGAGCAGTACTTC	CASSLQIRSYEQYF
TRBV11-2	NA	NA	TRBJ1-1	TGTGCCAGCAGCTCTAGCCCGGGACCCACTGAAGCTTTCTTT	CASSSSPGPTEAFF
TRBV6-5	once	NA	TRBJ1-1	TGTGCCAGCAGTTACTCCCGGGGCCTGAACACTGAAGCTTTCTTT	CASSYSRGLNTEAFF
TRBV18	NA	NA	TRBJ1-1	TGTGCCAGCTCACCTGGTCGTCGCCAGGCTAATATGAACACTGAAGCTTTCTTT	CASSPGRRQANMNTEAFF
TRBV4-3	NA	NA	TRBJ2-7	TGCGCCAGCAGCCAAGAAGCCCCGGGCCCCTCCTACGAGCAGTACTTC	CASSQEAPGPSYEQYF
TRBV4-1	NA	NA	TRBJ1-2	TGCGCCAGCAGTCCTGGGACTTCGAACTATGGCTACACCTTC	CASSPGTSNYGYTF
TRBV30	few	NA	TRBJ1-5	TGTGCCTGGAGTGTTGGCAGAGGCAATCAGCCCCAGCATTTT	CAWSVGRGNQPQHF
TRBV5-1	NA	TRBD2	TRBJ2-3	TGCGCCAGCAGCTTTGGTGGGGGGGGCACAGATACGCAGTATTTT	CASSFGGGGTDTQYF
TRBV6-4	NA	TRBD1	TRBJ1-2	TGTGCCAGCGGGGACAGAGACTATGGCTACACCTTC	CASGDRDYGYTF
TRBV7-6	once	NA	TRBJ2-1	TGTGCCAGCAGCTTAGAGACTCTTGGGAATGAGCAGTTCTTC	CASSLETLGNEQFF
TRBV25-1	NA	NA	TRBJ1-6	TGTGCCAGCAGGACGCGGCTTAATTCACCCCTCCACTTT	CASRTRLNSPLHF
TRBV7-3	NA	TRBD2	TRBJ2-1	TGTGCCAGCAGCCCGTTCTGGACTAGCGGGAATGAGCAGTTCTTC	CASSPFWTSGNEQFF
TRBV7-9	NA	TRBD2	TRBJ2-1	TGTGCCAGCAGCTCCCCAATGGGTAGCGGGAGGGCCTGGTATGAGCAGTTCTTC	CASSSPMGSGRAWYEQFF
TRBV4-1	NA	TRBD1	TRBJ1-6	TGCGCCAGCAGCCAAGCCTCTCCGGGACAGGGTAATTCACCCCTCCACTTT	CASSQASPGQGNSPLHF
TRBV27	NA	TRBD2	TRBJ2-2	TGTGCCAGCAGTCTACTTGGCCCGGGACTAGCCAACACCGGGGAGCTGTTTTTT	CASSLLGPGLANTGELFF
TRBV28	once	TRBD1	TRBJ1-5	TGTGCCAGCAGTTTAGTGCAGGGGGCAAATCAGCCCCAGCATTTT	CASSLVQGANQPQHF
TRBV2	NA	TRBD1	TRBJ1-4	TGTGCCACCCAGAGCGGGGCCGCGGGACAGGATAATGAAAAACTGTTTTTT	CATQSGAAGQDNEKLFF
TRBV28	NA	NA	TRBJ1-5	TGTGCCAGCAGTTCCGGGGGTGAGAGGGATCAGCCCCAGCATTTT	CASSSGGERDQPQHF
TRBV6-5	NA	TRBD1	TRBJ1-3	TGTGCCAGCAGTCTACAGGGGGCTTATGGAAACACCATATATTTT	CASSLQGAYGNTIYF
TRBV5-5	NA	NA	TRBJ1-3	TGTGCCAGCAGCCCCAGAGGGATAGGAAACACCATATATTTT	CASSPRGIGNTIYF
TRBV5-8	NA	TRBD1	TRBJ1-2	TGTGCCAGCAGCTTGGTACAGGGGGCCTATGGCTACACCTTC	CASSLVQGAYGYTF
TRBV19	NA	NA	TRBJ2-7	TGTGCCAGTAGTATACCCGGCCGATCCTACGAGCAGTACTTC	CASSIPGRSYEQYF
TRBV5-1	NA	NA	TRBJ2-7	TGCGCCAGCAGCTTGTACCCGGGTACCTACGAGCAGTACTTC	CASSLYPGTYEQYF
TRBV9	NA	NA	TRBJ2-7	TGTGCCAGCAGCGTAGCTCCGGGCGGGTACGAGCAGTACTTC	CASSVAPGGYEQYF
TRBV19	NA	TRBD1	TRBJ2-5	TGTGCCAGTAACGACAGGGGGCGAGAAGAGACCCAGTACTTC	CASNDRGREETQYF
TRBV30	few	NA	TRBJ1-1	TGTGCCTGGAGTTACGGGGGTGCGGCTTTCTTT	CAWSYGGAAFF
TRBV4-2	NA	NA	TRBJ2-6	TGTGCCAGCAGCCAAGATCGAGGGGCTGGGGCCAACGTCCTGACTTTC	CASSQDRGAGANVLTF
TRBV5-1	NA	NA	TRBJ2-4	TGCGCCAGCAGCTTGTTGTGGGCAGGGGTAGAAAACATTCAGTACTTC	CASSLLWAGVENIQYF
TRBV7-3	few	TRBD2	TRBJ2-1	TGTGCCAGCAGCGACGGGGGGAAGCAGTTCTTC	CASSDGGKQFF
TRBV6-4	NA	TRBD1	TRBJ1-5	TGTGCCAGCAGTGACTCGGAACAGGGGGGACAGCCCCAGCATTTT	CASSDSEQGGQPQHF
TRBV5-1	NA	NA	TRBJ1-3	TGCGCCAGCAGCTTCGGGGCCGGGCCCAATCACGGAAACACCATATATTTT	CASSFGAGPNHGNTIYF
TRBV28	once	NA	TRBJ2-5	TGTGCCAGCAATTCCCAGGGGGGCTCCCAAGAGACCCAGTACTTC	CASNSQGGSQETQYF
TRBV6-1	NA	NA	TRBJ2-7	TGTGCCAGCAGTGAGATGGAGGGGGCGTCCTACGAGCAGTACTTC	CASSEMEGASYEQYF
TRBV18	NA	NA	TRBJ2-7	TGTGCCAGCTCACCGGTCAGGGAGACCTACGAGCAGTACTTC	CASSPVRETYEQYF
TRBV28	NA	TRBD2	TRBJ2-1	TGTGCCAGCAGTAGCGGGGGACTAGCGGACAATGAGCAGTTCTTC	CASSSGGLADNEQFF
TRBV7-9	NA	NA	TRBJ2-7	TGTGCCAGCAGCTCCGGGACTCTTCTCTACGAGCAGTACTTC	CASSSGTLLYEQYF
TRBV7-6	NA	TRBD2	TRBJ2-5	TGTGCCAGCAGCTTACTAGCGGGAGGGCCGGAGACCCAGTACTTC	CASSLLAGGPETQYF
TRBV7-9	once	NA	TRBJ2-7	TGTGCCAGCAGCTTAGTTGAAGAGCAGTACTTC	CASSLVEEQYF
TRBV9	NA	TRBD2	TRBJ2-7	TGTGCCAGCAGCTTCACTGATAGCGGGGGGATTCACTTC	CASSFTDSGGIHF
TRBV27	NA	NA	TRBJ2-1	TGTGCCAGCAGTTTATGGGGGATAGAGGGACACGGTGAGCAGTTCTTC	CASSLWGIEGHGEQFF
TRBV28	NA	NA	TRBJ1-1	TGTGCCAGCAGTTCCCAGACAGGCGGTAAAGCTTTCTTT	CASSSQTGGKAFF
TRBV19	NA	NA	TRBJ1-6	TGTGCCAGTAGTATTATGGGAACAGGGCGTTCACCCCTCCACTTT	CASSIMGTGRSPLHF
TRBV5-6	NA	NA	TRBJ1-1	TGTGCCAGCAGCTCGCTAGGGGTAGAAGACGAAGCTTTCTTT	CASSSLGVEDEAFF
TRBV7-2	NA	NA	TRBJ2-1	TGTGCCAGCAGCTTGGTGGGGGAATCAGAGCAGTTCTTC	CASSLVGESEQFF
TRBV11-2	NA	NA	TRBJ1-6	TGTGCCAGCAGCTCCCAGGTCCTATTAGAACCCCTCCACTTT	CASSSQVLLEPLHF
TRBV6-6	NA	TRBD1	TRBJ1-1	TGTGCCAGCAGTCACGGAAGAACAGGGGAGACCACTGAAGCTTTCTTT	CASSHGRTGETTEAFF
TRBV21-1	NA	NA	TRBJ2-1	TGTGCCAGCAGCCCTCGTCTAGAAGGGAGCTCCTACAATGAGCAGTTCTTC	CASSPRLEGSSYNEQFF
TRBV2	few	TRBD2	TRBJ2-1	TGTGCCAGCAGTGTGGGACTAGCGGGTCACAATGAGCAGTTCTTC	CASSVGLAGHNEQFF
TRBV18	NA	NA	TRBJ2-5	TGTGCCAGCTCACTACAAGAGACCCAGTACTTC	CASSLQETQYF
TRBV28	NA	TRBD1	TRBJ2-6	TGTGCCAGCAGTTTAGGGACAGGGTTACTCTCTGGGGCCAACGTCCTGACTTTC	CASSLGTGLLSGANVLTF
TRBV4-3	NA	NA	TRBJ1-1	TGCGCCAGCAGCCAGGTGGGAAAATGGGGAGTGAGGGACACTGAAGCTTTCTTT	CASSQVGKWGVRDTEAFF
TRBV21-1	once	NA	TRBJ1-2	TGTGCCAGCAGCAAAGCGCTTGGGACAGGGAGCGGCTACACCTTC	CASSKALGTGSGYTF
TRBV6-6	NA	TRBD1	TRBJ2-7	TGTGCCAGCTCCTCCGGGACAGACTCCTACGAGCAGTACTTC	CASSSGTDSYEQYF